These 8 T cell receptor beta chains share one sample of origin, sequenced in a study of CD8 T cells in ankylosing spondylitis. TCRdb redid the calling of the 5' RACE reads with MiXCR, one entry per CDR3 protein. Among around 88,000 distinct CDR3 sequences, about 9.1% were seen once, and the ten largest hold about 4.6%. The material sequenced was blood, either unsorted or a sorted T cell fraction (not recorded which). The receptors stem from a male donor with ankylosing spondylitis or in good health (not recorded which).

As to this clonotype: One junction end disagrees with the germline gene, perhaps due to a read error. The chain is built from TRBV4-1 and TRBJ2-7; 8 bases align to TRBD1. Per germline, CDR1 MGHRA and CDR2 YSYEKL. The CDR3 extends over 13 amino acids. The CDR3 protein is CASSQEAAGGLSF. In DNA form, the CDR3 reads TGCGCCAGCAGCCAAGAGGCGGCAGGGGGCTTATCCTTC.

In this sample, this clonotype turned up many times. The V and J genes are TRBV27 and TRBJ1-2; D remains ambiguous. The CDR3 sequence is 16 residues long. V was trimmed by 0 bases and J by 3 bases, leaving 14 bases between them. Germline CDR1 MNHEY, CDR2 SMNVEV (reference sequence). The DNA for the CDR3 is TGTGCCAGCAGTTTATCGGCAGACTCAAAATACTATGGCTACACCTTC. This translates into CASSLSADSKYYGYTF.

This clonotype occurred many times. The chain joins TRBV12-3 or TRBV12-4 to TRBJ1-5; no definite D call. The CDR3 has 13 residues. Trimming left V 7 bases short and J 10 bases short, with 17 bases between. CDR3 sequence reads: CASTPDIGGPQHF. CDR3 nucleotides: TGTGCCAGCACCCCCGACATCGGAGGACCCCAGCATTTT.

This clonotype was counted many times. DNA for the CDR3: TGTGCCAGCAGCTCCGGACTAGCGGGGCACGCAGATACGCAGTATTTT. Protein: CASSSGLAGHADTQYF. The V and J genes are TRBV7-3 and TRBJ2-3; TRBD2 agrees at 12 bases. Germline CDR1 reads SGHTA; CDR2 reads FQGTGA. The junction had 6 bases not matched to a gene; V was cut back by 4 bases and J by 4 bases. The CDR3 covers 16 residues.

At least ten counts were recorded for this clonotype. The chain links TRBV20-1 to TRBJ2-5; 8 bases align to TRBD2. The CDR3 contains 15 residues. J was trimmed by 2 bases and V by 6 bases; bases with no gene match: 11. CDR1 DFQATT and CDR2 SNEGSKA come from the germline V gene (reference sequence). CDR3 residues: CSAGLSGELQETQYF. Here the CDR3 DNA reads TGCAGTGCCGGGCTTAGCGGGGAACTGCAAGAGACCCAGTACTTC.

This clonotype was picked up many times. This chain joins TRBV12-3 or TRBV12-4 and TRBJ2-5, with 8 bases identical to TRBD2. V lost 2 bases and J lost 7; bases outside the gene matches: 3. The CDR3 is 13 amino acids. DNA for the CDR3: TGTGCCAGCAGTTTAAGTCTAGCGGGGACCCAGTACTTC. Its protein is CASSLSLAGTQYF.

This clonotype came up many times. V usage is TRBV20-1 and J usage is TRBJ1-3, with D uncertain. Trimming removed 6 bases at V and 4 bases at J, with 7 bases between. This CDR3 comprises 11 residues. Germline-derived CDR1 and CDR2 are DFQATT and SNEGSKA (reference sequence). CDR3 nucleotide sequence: TGCAGTGCAACCCACGGAAACACCATATATTTT. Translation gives CSATHGNTIYF.

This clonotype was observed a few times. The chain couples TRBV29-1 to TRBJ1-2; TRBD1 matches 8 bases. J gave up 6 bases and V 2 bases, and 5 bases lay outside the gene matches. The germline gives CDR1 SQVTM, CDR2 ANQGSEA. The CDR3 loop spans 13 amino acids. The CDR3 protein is CSVETPGGHGYTF. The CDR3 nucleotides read TGCAGCGTTGAAACCCCAGGGGGCCATGGCTACACCTTC.